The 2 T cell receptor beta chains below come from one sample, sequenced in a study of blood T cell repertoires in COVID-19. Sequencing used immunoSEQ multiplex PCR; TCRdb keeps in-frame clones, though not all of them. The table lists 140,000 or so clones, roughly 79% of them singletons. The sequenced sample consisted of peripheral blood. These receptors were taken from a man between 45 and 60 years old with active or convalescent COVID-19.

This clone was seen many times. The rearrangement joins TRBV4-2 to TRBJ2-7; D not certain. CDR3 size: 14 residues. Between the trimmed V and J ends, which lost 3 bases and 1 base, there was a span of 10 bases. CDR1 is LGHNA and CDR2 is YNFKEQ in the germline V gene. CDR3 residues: CASSQSLGSYEQYF. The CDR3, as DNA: TGTGCCAGCAGCCAGTCCCTAGGTTCCTACGAGCAGTACTTC.

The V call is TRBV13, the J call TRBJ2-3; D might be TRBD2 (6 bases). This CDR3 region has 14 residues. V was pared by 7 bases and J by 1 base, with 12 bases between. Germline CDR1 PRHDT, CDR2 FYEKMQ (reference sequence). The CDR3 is CASTSGTGTDTQYF. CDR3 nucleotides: TGTGCCAGCACCTCCGGGACTGGCACAGATACGCAGTATTTT.